A single sample gave rise to the 18 T cell receptor beta chains below, sequenced in a study of human T cells and chemical hapten exposure. TCRdb redid the calling of the 5' RACE reads with MiXCR, one entry per CDR3 protein. The profile shows 110,000 or so distinct CDR3 sequences, around a fifth of them singletons. Total RNA came from unfractionated whole blood. These receptors all stem from a human donor in good health.

This clonotype was counted only a few times. The chain couples TRBV14 to TRBJ2-2, with D unresolved. Trimming left V 0 bases short and J 7 bases short, with 6 bases between. In germline, CDR1 is SGHDN, CDR2 FVKESK. The CDR3 has 13 residues. The CDR3, as DNA: TGTGCCAGCAGCCAAGATTTGATCGGGGAGCTGTTTTTT. It codes for CASSQDLIGELFF.

This clonotype came up a few times. The CDR3 spells CASSLSNKEYF. CDR3 nucleotides: TGTGCCAGCAGTTTGAGTAACAAGGAGTATTTT. The V and J genes are TRBV28 and TRBJ2-3; D call uncertain. Germline CDR1 and CDR2: MDHEN and SYDVKM. Trimming took 3 bases from V and 13 from J, leaving 11 bases between them. This CDR3 has 11 amino acids.

The chain is built from TRBV14 and TRBJ1-6; possibly TRBD1 for D (5 bases). The CDR3 is 15 residues long. CDR1 and CDR2 from the germline V gene are SGHDN and FVKESK. Deletions cut 4 bases from V and 7 bases from J, with 14 bases between. This CDR3 reads CASSLQGSWNSPLHF. The CDR3 DNA is TGTGCCAGCAGCCTCCAGGGTTCTTGGAATTCACCCCTCCACTTT.

This clonotype has just a few counts. This chain joins TRBV29-1 and TRBJ2-3; no clear D. The length of the CDR3 is 13 residues. The V end was cut by 3 bases, the J end by 2 bases, with 9 bases between. Germline CDR1 SQVTM, CDR2 ANQGSEA. CDR3 protein: CSVDGWTTDTQYF. The CDR3, as DNA: TGCAGCGTTGACGGGTGGACCACAGATACGCAGTATTTT.

This clonotype has a count of ten or more. The rearrangement uses TRBV11-2 and TRBJ2-3; TRBD1 agrees at 8 bases. With V trimmed by 8 bases and J by 0 bases, 4 bases remained unmatched. Germline V gene sequence: CDR1 SGHAT, CDR2 FQNNGV. The CDR3 sequence is 14 residues long. CDR3 coding DNA: TGTGCCAGCCAGCAGGGGGCTAGCACAGATACGCAGTATTTT. It yields the protein CASQQGASTDTQYF.

The rearrangement joins TRBV11-2 to TRBJ2-3, with D possibly TRBD1 on 7 matching bases. V was clipped by 3 bases and J by 3 bases, with 16 bases between them. Looked up from germline, CDR1 is SGHAT and CDR2 is FQNNGV. The CDR3 has 16 amino acids. The CDR3 coding sequence is TGTGCCAGCAGCTTCCCCAGGGGGGAAGGTACAGATACGCAGTATTTT. This gives the protein CASSFPRGEGTDTQYF. The whole variable domain, remainder taken from reference TRBV11-2 and TRBJ2-3, is EAGVAQSPRYKIIEKRQSVAFWCNPISGHATLYWYQQILGQGPKLLIQFQNNGVVDDSQLPKDRFSAERLKGVDSTLKIQPAKLEDSAVYLCASSFPRGEGTDTQYFGPGTRLTVL.

This clonotype has a handful of counts. The rearrangement joins TRBV7-9 to TRBJ2-7; D gene uncertain. The V gene's germline CDR1 is SEHNR and CDR2 FQNEAQ (reference sequence). The CDR3 contains 14 residues. The germline V and J ends were trimmed by 2 bases and 0 bases, with 8 bases remaining between them. DNA for the CDR3: TGTGCCAGCAGCTTAACCCGTCTCTCCTACGAGCAGTACTTC. It is translated as CASSLTRLSYEQYF.

This chain connects TRBV20-1 to TRBJ2-7; 10 bases match TRBD2. CDR1 is DFQATT and CDR2 is SNEGSKA in the germline V gene (reference sequence). The CDR3 sequence is 13 residues long. V gave up 8 bases and J gave up 4 bases; unmatched junction bases: 8. For the CDR3, the DNA is TGCAGTACCGAGGCTAGCGGGAGTTACGAGCAGTACTTC. It encodes CSTEASGSYEQYF.

The chain links TRBV5-1 to TRBJ2-5; no definite D call. CDR1 and CDR2 (germline): SGHRS, YFSETQ. V was pared by 5 bases and J by 5 bases, with 7 bases between. The length of the CDR3 is 11 residues. CDR3 sequence reads: CASRYGETQYF. CDR3 coding DNA: TGCGCCAGCAGATATGGGGAGACCCAGTACTTC.

This chain connects TRBV20-1 to TRBJ1-5; D remains ambiguous. The CDR3 has 12 amino acids. Germline lookup yields CDR1 DFQATT and CDR2 SNEGSKA (reference sequence). The ends were cut back, 4 bases at V and 4 bases at J, with 8 bases in the middle. Here the CDR3 reads CSANSPNQPQHF. CDR3 nucleotides: TGCAGTGCTAACTCGCCAAATCAGCCCCAGCATTTT.

This chain connects TRBV2 to TRBJ2-2; tentatively, D is TRBD1 (5 bases). V was shortened by 7 bases and J by 3 bases, with 18 bases between the two germline ends. The germline CDR1 and CDR2 sequences are SNHLY and FYNNEI. The CDR3 totals 16 residues. The CDR3 spells CASTPSLRVDTGELFF. The CDR3 DNA sequence: TGTGCCAGCACCCCCTCTCTCAGGGTGGACACCGGGGAGCTGTTTTTT.

The chain couples TRBV6-5 to TRBJ2-7; TRBD2 matches 13 bases. Germline lookup yields CDR1 MNHEY and CDR2 SVGAGI. This CDR3 comprises 14 residues. V dropped 7 bases and J dropped 13; count of bases not matched to a gene: 13. The CDR3 region is CASTPLGLAGLLYF. DNA for the CDR3: TGTGCCAGCACCCCGTTGGGACTAGCGGGACTCCTCTACTTC.

This sequence joins TRBV3-1 and TRBJ1-3; D perhaps matches TRBD1 (6 bases). CDR3 length: 16 residues. Germline CDR1 and CDR2: LGHDT and YNNKEL (reference sequence). The V gene lost 0 bases and the J gene lost 2 bases, with 11 bases spanning the gap. The CDR3 spells CASSQELAGAGNTIYF. CDR3 coding DNA: TGTGCCAGCAGCCAAGAATTGGCAGGGGCTGGAAACACCATATATTTT.

This clonotype was recorded a few times. This rearrangement joins TRBV5-1 to TRBJ1-2; a possible D gene is TRBD1 (5 bases). V lost 4 bases and J lost 5, with 9 bases in between. CDR1 SGHRS and CDR2 YFSETQ come from the germline V gene. There are 12 residues in the CDR3. The CDR3: CASSPEGYGYTF. CDR3 DNA: TGCGCCAGCAGCCCGGAGGGGTATGGCTACACCTTC. Full variable domain (remainder filled in from reference TRBV5-1 and TRBJ1-2): KAGVTQTPRYLIKTRGQQVTLSCSPISGHRSVSWYQQTPGQGLQFLFEYFSETQRNKGNFPGRFSGRQFSNSRSEMNVSTLELGDSALYLCASSPEGYGYTFGSGTRLTVV.

The chain carries TRBV6-5 and TRBJ1-1, with unresolved D. In germline, CDR1 is MNHEY, CDR2 SVGAGI. V shed 4 bases and J shed 10 bases, with 13 bases lying between them. This CDR3 is built from 12 residues. CDR3 in amino acids: CASSSPPSRAFF. DNA for the CDR3: TGTGCCAGCAGTTCCCCCCCGAGTCGAGCTTTCTTT.

This chain joins TRBV4-1 and TRBJ2-3; TRBD1 agrees at 10 bases. Germline CDR1 reads MGHRA; CDR2 reads YSYEKL. Trimming at V came to 2 bases and at J to 0 bases, leaving 5 bases not matched to a gene. The CDR3 has 17 amino acids. Written as DNA, the CDR3 is TGCGCCAGCAGCCAAATACCGGGACAGGGGAGCACAGATACGCAGTATTTT. Amino acids: CASSQIPGQGSTDTQYF.

There are a few counts of this clonotype. The genes are TRBV20-1 and TRBJ1-5; TRBD1 might be the D (5 bases). Per the germline V gene, CDR1 is DFQATT and CDR2 is SNEGSKA (reference sequence). Trimming left V 5 bases short and J 3 bases short, with 17 bases between. The CDR3 covers 15 residues. CDR3 sequence: CSASEGPGANQPQHF. CDR3 nucleotide sequence: TGCAGTGCTTCGGAGGGCCCCGGGGCCAATCAGCCCCAGCATTTT.

This clonotype was detected a few times. The chain couples TRBV4-1 to TRBJ2-7; D possibly corresponds to TRBD2 (6 bases). The CDR3 runs to 14 residues. Germline loops: CDR1 MGHRA, CDR2 YSYEKL. With 4 bases removed from V and 6 bases from J, the gap between germline ends came to 16 bases. The CDR3 bases are TGCGCCAGCAGCCCGCGACTAGGGATTTCCGAGCAGTACTTC. Its protein is CASSPRLGISEQYF.